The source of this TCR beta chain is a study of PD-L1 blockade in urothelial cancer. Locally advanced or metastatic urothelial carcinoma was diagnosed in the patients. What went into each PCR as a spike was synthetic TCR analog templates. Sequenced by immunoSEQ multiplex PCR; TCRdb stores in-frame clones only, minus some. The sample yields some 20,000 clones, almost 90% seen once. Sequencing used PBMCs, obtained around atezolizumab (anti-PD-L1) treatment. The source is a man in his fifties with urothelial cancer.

In DNA form, the CDR3 reads TGCGCTACCAGAGTGGGACTAGCGGGGGGGCCGCGGGAGACCCAGTACTTC. Its protein is CATRVGLAGGPRETQYF. V gene TRBV5-1 combines with J gene TRBJ2-5; TRBD2 agrees at 16 bases. This CDR3 comprises 17 residues. Germline CDR1 is SGHRS and CDR2 is YFSETQ. The whole variable domain, remainder taken from reference TRBV5-1 and TRBJ2-5, is KAGVTQTPRYLIKTRGQQVTLSCSPISGHRSVSWYQQTPGQGLQFLFEYFSETQRNKGNFPGRFSGRQFSNSRSEMNVSTLELGDSALYLCATRVGLAGGPRETQYFGPGTRLLVL.